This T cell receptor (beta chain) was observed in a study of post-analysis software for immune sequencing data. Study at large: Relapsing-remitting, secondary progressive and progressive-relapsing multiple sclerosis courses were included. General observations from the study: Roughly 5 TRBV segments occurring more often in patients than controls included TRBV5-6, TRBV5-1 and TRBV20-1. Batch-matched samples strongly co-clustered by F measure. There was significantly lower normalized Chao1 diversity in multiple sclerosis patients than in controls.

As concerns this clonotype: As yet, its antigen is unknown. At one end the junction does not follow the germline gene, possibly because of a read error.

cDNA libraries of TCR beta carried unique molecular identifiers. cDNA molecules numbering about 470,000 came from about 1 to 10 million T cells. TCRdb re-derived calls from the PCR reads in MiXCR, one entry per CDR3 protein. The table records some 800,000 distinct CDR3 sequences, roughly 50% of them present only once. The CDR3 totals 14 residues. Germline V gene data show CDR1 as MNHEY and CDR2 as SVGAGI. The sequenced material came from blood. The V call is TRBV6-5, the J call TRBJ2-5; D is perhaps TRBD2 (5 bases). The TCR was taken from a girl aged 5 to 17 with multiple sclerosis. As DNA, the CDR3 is TGTGCCGGCAGCGTGGGGAGTCAGAAGGAGACCCAGTACTTC. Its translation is CAGSVGSQKETQYF.